This T cell receptor (beta chain) was identified during a study of Graves' ophthalmopathy and Graves' hyperthyroidism. General study results and limits: In separating ophthalmopathy from stable hyperthyroidism, a 13-signature model achieved 85% to 90% sensitivity and around 80% specificity.

Cases classed as stable hyperthyroidism had no ophthalmopathy within 18 months of follow-up. No donor had other autoimmune disease, uncontrolled infection, pregnancy or lactation. The CDR3 loop spans 16 amino acids. V lost 5 bases, J lost 1 base, and 10 bases stayed unmatched. Germline V gene sequence: CDR1 MNHEY, CDR2 SVGEGT. Points on this clonotype: The antigen is unknown.

Investigators amplified TCR beta CDR3 regions from RNA transcripts. The workflow started with a first-round RT-PCR run with HTBI primers and then moved on to a second-round multiplex PCR. TCRdb ran MiXCR on the multiplex PCR reads and lists one entry per CDR3 protein. Among hundreds of thousands of distinct CDR3 sequences listed, 22% were seen once. The sequencing input was peripheral blood. The V and J genes are TRBV6-2 or TRBV6-3 and TRBJ2-5, with 7 bases that match TRBD2. This TCR derives from a woman aged 18-29 years with stable Graves' hyperthyroidism. Some clones in this sample may be carry-over from other donors' samples. DNA of the CDR3: TGTGCCAGCAGTCGCTACCTAGCGGTCCCCCAAGAGACCCAGTACTTC. This sequence encodes CASSRYLAVPQETQYF.